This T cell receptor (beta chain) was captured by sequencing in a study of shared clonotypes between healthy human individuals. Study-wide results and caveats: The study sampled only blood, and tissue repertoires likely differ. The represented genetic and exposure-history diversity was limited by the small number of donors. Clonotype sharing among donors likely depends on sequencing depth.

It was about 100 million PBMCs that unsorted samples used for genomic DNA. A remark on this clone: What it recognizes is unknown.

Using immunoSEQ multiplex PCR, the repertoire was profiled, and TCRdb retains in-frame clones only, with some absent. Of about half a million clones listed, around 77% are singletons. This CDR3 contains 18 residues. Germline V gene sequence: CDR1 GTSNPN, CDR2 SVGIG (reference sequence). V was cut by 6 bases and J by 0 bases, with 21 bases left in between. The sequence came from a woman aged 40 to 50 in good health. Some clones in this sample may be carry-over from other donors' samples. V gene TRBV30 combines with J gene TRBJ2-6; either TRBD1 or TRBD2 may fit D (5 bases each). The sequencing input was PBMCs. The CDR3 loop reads CACPQPGPLVSGANVLTF. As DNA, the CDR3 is TGTGCCTGCCCCCAACCGGGACCTCTGGTCTCTGGGGCCAACGTCCTGACTTTC.